Listed below are T cell receptor beta chains from one sample, sequenced in a study of beta chain features in type 1 diabetes. Assay used: immunoSEQ multiplex PCR; TCRdb lists only in-frame clones, some missing. The profile covers 160,000 or so clones, with roughly 60% appearing a single time and under 0.1% taken by the ten largest. The sample taken for sequencing was naive CD4+ T cells from blood. Receptors originate from a young man with type 1 diabetes. Each CDR3 is given with its conserved first and last residue. The D gene is left open where the match is weak. Clone size, where shown, is once, few, many, or a class for clones that have expanded.

clone_size j_call d_call v_call cdr3_nt cdr3_aa
NA TRBJ2-5 TRBD1 TRBV12-5 TGTGCTAGTGCCCTCCAGACAGGGGGCAGGGAGACCCAGTACTTC CASALQTGGRETQYF
NA TRBJ2-2 NA TRBV11-2 TGTGCCAGCAGCTTAAGGGATTCCGGGGAGCTGTTTTTT CASSLRDSGELFF
NA TRBJ2-3 NA TRBV18 TGTGCCAGCTCACCACCAAGCATGAATACGCAGTATTTT CASSPPSMNTQYF
NA TRBJ2-3 NA TRBV11-2 TGTGCCAGCAGCCTCGAGGAAAGCTCTTACACAGATACGCAGTATTTT CASSLEESSYTDTQYF
NA TRBJ2-7 TRBD1 TRBV27 TGTGCCAGCAGCAGACAGGGGCGATACGAGCAGTACTTC CASSRQGRYEQYF
NA TRBJ1-1 TRBD1 TRBV9 TGTGCCAGCAGCGGGAGACAGGGACGGGGAACTGAAGCTTTCTTT CASSGRQGRGTEAFF
NA TRBJ1-4 TRBD1 TRBV29-1 TGCAGCGTTTCGGGACAGGGTAATGAAAAACTGTTTTTT CSVSGQGNEKLFF
NA TRBJ2-3 NA TRBV30 TGTGCCTGGGGAGGCGACGGGGGTAGTCGCACAGATACGCAGTATTTT CAWGGDGGSRTDTQYF
NA TRBJ2-3 TRBD2 TRBV5-1 TGCGCCAGCAGCTCGCTCGGGACTAGCGGGGCAAGCACAGATACGCAGTATTTT CASSSLGTSGASTDTQYF
NA TRBJ2-3 TRBD2 TRBV25-1 TGTGCCAGCAGTGCGTTTCAGCGGGAGACAGATACGCAGTATTTT CASSAFQRETDTQYF
NA TRBJ1-5 NA TRBV7-8 TGTGCCAGCAGCTCGCCAGGGGATCAGCCCCAGCATTTT CASSSPGDQPQHF
NA TRBJ1-6 NA TRBV4-3 TGCGCCAGCAGCCAACAAGGGACATTAGGGGATTCACCCCTCCACTTT CASSQQGTLGDSPLHF
NA TRBJ2-1 TRBD2 TRBV7-9 TGTGCCAGCAGCTTAATCCGACTAGCATCTGAGCAGTTCTTC CASSLIRLASEQFF
NA TRBJ1-6 NA TRBV6-6 TGTGCCAGTTCTTCAGAGGGTTCACCCCTCCACTTT CASSSEGSPLHF
once TRBJ2-5 NA TRBV30 TGTGCCTGGAGTGCCCGGGGTGAGACCCAGTACTTC CAWSARGETQYF
NA TRBJ2-1 NA TRBV5-1 TGCGCCTCCCAACAGGGCGACTCCTACAATGAGCAGTTCTTC CASQQGDSYNEQFF
NA TRBJ2-1 NA TRBV29-1 TGCAGCGTTGCCCTTAGCCTAGGGGTGGGTGAGCAGTTCTTC CSVALSLGVGEQFF
once TRBJ1-1 NA TRBV4-3 TGCGCCAGCAGCCATCTGGACGGGAAAGGCCAGAGTGAAGCTTTCTTT CASSHLDGKGQSEAFF
few TRBJ2-7 NA TRBV13 TGTGCCAGCAGCTTAAACGAGTTTAGTGAACAGTACTTC CASSLNEFSEQYF
NA TRBJ2-7 NA TRBV7-9 TGTGCCAGCAGCTCAAGGTCGGGCCGGGACGAGCAGTACTTC CASSSRSGRDEQYF
few TRBJ2-4 NA TRBV18 TGTGCCAGCTCCCCGGAAACATTGAACATTCAGTACTTC CASSPETLNIQYF
NA TRBJ2-7 TRBD1 TRBV14 TGTGCCAGCAGCCCGTGGACAGGGGATGTTGTGCAGTACTTC CASSPWTGDVVQYF
few TRBJ2-6 NA TRBV29-1 TGCAGCGTCAGTAGTGGGGCCAACGTCCTGACTTTC CSVSSGANVLTF
NA TRBJ2-4 TRBD2 TRBV28 TGTGCCAGCAGCCCTACCCCAGGACTAGCGGGGGGGCGAAACATTCAGTACTTC CASSPTPGLAGGRNIQYF
once TRBJ2-5 NA TRBV7-2 TGTGCCAGCAGCGGTGGCGGTGAGACCCAGTACTTC CASSGGGETQYF
NA TRBJ2-5 NA TRBV29-1 TGCAGCGTCCACAGGGTTGAGGAGACCCAGTACTTC CSVHRVEETQYF
few TRBJ2-5 TRBD2 TRBV2 TGTGCCAGCAGCAGGACTAGCGGCCAAGAGACCCAGTACTTC CASSRTSGQETQYF
NA TRBJ2-7 NA TRBV10-3 TGTGCCATCGCAGGAACATACGAGCAGTACTTC CAIAGTYEQYF
NA TRBJ2-3 NA TRBV9 TGTGCCAGCAGCCCTCGGGGGCCAGATACGCAGTATTTT CASSPRGPDTQYF
NA TRBJ2-2 NA TRBV7-2 TGTGCCAGCAGCTTAGTGACAGGAGACACCGGGGAGCTGTTTTTT CASSLVTGDTGELFF
NA TRBJ2-7 TRBD1 TRBV27 TGTGCCAGCAGTTTCCTCGGACAGGGGGCATACGAGCAGTACTTC CASSFLGQGAYEQYF
NA TRBJ2-2 TRBD1 TRBV4-3 TGCGCCAGCAGTCAGGCGGACAGGGGGACCGGGGAGCTGTTTTTT CASSQADRGTGELFF
few TRBJ2-4 NA TRBV11-2 TGTGCCAGCAGCCCCCTCCGTGGGGCCAAAAACATTCAGTACTTC CASSPLRGAKNIQYF
few TRBJ2-7 TRBD1 TRBV5-1 TGCGCCAGCAGCTGGGGGACAGGGAGCTCCTACGAGCAGTACTTC CASSWGTGSSYEQYF
few TRBJ2-1 NA TRBV2 TGTGCCAGCGTCAAAGGAAATGAGCAGTTCTTC CASVKGNEQFF
NA TRBJ1-2 NA TRBV30 TGTGCCTGGAGTACGCCACAGGGTAGCTATGGCTACACCTTC CAWSTPQGSYGYTF
NA TRBJ1-1 NA TRBV29-1 TGCAGCGTTGTGGTTTTAAGAACAGGCACTGAAGCTTTCTTT CSVVVLRTGTEAFF
NA TRBJ2-2 NA TRBV1 TGCACCAGCAGCCAAGAGGAGGACTATCCAACTAACACCGGGGAGCTGTTTTTT CTSSQEEDYPTNTGELFF
NA TRBJ2-3 NA TRBV7-8 TGTGCCAGCAGCCTCCTCGACAGTAGCACAGATACGCAGTATTTT CASSLLDSSTDTQYF
NA TRBJ1-1 NA TRBV29-1 TGCAGCGTTGATAGGGGCTTGAACACTGAAGCTTTCTTT CSVDRGLNTEAFF
NA TRBJ1-1 TRBD1 TRBV19 TGTGCCAGTAACAACAGGGGCTTCGAAGCTTTCTTT CASNNRGFEAFF
NA TRBJ2-3 NA TRBV29-1 TGCAGCGTCCCGGTCCAGGTGATCACAGATACGCAGTATTTT CSVPVQVITDTQYF
once TRBJ2-3 TRBD2 TRBV29-1 TGCAGCGTTGAACGGGGGGGTTATGATACGCAGTATTTT CSVERGGYDTQYF
NA TRBJ2-3 TRBD2 TRBV5-1 TGCGCCAGCAGCAATAGCGGGCTGGGCACAGATACGCAGTATTTT CASSNSGLGTDTQYF
NA TRBJ1-2 NA TRBV4-3 TGCGCCAGCAGCCAAGATGGGAGGTTAGATGGCTACACCTTC CASSQDGRLDGYTF
NA TRBJ1-1 NA TRBV7-2 TGTGCCAGCAGCCTACGGGGGAACACTGAAGCTTTCTTT CASSLRGNTEAFF
NA TRBJ2-7 TRBD1 TRBV27 TGTGCCAGCAGTCCACATGCAGGGGGCTACGAGCAGTACTTC CASSPHAGGYEQYF
NA TRBJ1-1 NA TRBV12-2 TGTCTGGGCAATATGAACACTGAAGCTTTCTTT CLGNMNTEAFF
NA TRBJ1-1 NA TRBV29-1 TGCAGCGGCGGGGAAAGGGGCACTGAAGCTTTCTTT CSGGERGTEAFF